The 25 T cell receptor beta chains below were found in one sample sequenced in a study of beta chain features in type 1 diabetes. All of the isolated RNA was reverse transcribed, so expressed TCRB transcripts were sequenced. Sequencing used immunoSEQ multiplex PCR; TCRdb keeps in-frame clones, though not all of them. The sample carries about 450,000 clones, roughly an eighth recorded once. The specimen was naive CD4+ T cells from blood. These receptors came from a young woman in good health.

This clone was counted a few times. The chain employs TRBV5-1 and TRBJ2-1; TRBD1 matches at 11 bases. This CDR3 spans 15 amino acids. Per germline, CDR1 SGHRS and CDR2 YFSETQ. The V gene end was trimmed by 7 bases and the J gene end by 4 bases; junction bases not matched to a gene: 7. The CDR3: CASQSGTGGYNEQFF. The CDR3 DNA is TGCGCCAGCCAATCCGGGACAGGGGGATACAATGAGCAGTTCTTC.

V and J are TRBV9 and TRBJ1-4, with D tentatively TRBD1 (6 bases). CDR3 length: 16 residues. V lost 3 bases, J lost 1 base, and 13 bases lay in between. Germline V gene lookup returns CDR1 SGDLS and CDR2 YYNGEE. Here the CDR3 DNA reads TGTGCCAGCAGCGCCAGAGCGGACAGAACTAATGAAAAACTGTTTTTT. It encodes CASSARADRTNEKLFF.

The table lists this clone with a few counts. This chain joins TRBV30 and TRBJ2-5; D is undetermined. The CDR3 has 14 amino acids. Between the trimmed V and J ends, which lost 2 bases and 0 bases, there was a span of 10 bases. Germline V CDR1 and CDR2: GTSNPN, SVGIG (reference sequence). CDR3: CAWSLGRYQETQYF. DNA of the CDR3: TGTGCCTGGAGTCTAGGCAGATACCAAGAGACCCAGTACTTC.

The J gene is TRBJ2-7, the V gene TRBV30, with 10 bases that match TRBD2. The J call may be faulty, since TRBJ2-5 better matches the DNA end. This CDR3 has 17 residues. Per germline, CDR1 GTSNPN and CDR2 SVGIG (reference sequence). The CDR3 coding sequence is TGTGCCTGGAGTGTAAAGAGGACTAGCGGATCCCAAGAGACCCAGTACTTC. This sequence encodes CAWSVKRTSGSQETQYF.

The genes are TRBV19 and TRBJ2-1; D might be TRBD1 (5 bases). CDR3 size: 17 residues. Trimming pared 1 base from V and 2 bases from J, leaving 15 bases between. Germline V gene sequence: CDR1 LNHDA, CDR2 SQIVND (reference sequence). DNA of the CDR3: TGTGCCAGTAGTATAGGGCAGGGCTACCCCACCTACAATGAGCAGTTCTTC. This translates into CASSIGQGYPTYNEQFF.

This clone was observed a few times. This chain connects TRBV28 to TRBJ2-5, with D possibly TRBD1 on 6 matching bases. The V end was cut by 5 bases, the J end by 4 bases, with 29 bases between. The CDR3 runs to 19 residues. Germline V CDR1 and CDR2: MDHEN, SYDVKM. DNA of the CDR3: TGTGCCAGCAGTCCCTCACCCACAGGGCCTGATATTCAGGCAGAGACCCAGTACTTC. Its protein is CASSPSPTGPDIQAETQYF.

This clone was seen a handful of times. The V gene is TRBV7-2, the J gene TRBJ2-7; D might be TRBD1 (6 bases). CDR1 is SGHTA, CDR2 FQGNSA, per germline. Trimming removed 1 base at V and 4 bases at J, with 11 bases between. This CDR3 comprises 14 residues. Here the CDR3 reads CASSLGTEYYEQYV. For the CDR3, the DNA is TGTGCCAGCAGCTTAGGGACAGAGTATTACGAGCAGTACGTC.

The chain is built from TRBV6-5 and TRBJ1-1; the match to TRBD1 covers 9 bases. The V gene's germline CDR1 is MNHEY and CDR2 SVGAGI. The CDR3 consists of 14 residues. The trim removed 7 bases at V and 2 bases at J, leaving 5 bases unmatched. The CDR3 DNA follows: TGTGCCAGCATGGAGACAGGGGGAAACACTGAAGCTTTCTTT. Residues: CASMETGGNTEAFF.

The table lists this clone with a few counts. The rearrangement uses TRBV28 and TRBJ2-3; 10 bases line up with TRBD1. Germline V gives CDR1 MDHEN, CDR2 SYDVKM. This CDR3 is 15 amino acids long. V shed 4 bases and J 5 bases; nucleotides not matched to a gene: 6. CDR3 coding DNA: TGTGCCAGCAGTTACTCAGGGACAGGGGTAGATACGCAGTATTTT. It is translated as CASSYSGTGVDTQYF.

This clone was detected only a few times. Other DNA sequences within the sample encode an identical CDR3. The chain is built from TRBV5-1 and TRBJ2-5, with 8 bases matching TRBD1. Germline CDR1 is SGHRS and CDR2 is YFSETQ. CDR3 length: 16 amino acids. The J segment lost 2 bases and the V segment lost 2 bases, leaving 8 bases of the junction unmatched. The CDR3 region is CASSLFRGRDQETQYF. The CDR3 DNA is TGCGCCAGCAGCTTATTCAGGGGGCGCGATCAAGAGACCCAGTACTTC. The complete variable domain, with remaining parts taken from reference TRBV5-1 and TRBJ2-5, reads KAGVTQTPRYLIKTRGQQVTLSCSPISGHRSVSWYQQTPGQGLQFLFEYFSETQRNKGNFPGRFSGRQFSNSRSEMNVSTLELGDSALYLCASSLFRGRDQETQYFGPGTRLLVL.

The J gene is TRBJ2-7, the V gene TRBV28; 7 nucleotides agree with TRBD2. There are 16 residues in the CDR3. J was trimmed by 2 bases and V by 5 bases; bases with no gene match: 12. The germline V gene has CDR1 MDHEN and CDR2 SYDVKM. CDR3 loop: CASSTAGAGDPYEQYF. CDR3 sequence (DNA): TGTGCCAGCAGTACCGCCGGGGCGGGAGATCCCTACGAGCAGTACTTC.

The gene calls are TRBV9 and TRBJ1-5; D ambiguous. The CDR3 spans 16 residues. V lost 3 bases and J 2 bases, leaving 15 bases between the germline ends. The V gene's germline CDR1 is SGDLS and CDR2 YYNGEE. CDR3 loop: CASSADGRLGNQPQHF. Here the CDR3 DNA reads TGTGCCAGCAGCGCCGACGGACGGTTGGGCAATCAGCCCCAGCATTTT.

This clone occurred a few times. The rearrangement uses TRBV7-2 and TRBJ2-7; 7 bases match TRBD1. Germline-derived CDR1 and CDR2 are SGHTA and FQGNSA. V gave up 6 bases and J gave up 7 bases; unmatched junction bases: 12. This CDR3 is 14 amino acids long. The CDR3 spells CASSVRTGDLEQYF. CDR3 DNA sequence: TGTGCCAGCAGTGTACGGACAGGCGACCTGGAGCAGTACTTC.

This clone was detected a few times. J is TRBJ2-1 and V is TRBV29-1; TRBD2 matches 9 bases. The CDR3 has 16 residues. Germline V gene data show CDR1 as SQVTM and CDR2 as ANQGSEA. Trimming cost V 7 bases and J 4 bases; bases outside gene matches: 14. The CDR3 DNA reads TGCAGCGGGACTCGAGGTAGCGGGAGCTCATACAATGAGCAGTTCTTC. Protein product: CSGTRGSGSSYNEQFF.

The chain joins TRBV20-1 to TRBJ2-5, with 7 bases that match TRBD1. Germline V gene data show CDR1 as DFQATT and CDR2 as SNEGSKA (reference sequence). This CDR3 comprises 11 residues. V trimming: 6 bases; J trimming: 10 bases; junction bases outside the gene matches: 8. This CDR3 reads CSASTGAIQYF. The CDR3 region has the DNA TGCAGTGCCAGCACAGGGGCGATCCAGTACTTC.

The CDR3 coding sequence is TGTGCCAGCAGCCGGGACCGATCCTACGAGCAGTACTTC. The encoded protein is CASSRDRSYEQYF. The rearrangement links TRBV5-4 to TRBJ2-7; perhaps D is TRBD1 or TRBD2 (5 bases each). Trimming left V 4 bases short and J 1 base short, with 9 bases between. The CDR3 length is 13 residues. Germline CDR1 is SGHNT and CDR2 is YYREEE (reference sequence).

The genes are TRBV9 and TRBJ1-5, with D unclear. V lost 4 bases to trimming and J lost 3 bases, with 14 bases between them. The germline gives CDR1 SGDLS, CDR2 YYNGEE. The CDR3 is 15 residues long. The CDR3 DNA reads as TGTGCCAGCAGCTACGACGGGATCCTCAATCAGCCCCAGCATTTT. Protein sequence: CASSYDGILNQPQHF. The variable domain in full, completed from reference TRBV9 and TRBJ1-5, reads DSGVTQTPKHLITATGQRVTLRCSPRSGDLSVYWYQQSLDQGLQFLIQYYNGEERAKGNILERFSAQQFPDLHSELNLSSLELGDSALYFCASSYDGILNQPQHFGDGTRLSIL.

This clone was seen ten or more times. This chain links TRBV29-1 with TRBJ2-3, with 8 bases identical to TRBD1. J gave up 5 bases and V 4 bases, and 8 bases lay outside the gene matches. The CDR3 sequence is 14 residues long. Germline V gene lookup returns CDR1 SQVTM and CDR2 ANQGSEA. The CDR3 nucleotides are TGCAGCGTTGCGGGACAGGCCCTCCTAGATACGCAGTATTTT. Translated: CSVAGQALLDTQYF.

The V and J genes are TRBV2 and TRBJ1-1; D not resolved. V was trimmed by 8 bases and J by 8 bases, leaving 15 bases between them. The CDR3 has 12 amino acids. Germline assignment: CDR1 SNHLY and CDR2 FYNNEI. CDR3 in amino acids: CASQWGDGEAFF. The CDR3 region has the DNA TGTGCCAGCCAATGGGGTGATGGCGAAGCTTTCTTT.

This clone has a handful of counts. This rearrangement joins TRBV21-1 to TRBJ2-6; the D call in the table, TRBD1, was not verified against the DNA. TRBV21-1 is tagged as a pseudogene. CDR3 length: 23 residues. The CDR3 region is CASSKGLGQGTSTSSSGANVLTF. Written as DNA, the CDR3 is TGTGCCAGCAGCAAAGGGCTGGGACAGGGTACATCTACATCGTCCTCTGGGGCCAACGTCCTGACTTTC.

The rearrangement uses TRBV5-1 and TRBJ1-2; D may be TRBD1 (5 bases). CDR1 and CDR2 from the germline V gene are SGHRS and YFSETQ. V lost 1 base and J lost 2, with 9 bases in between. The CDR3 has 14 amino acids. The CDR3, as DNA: TGCGCCAGCAGCTTGCTGACAGAGAACTATGGCTACACCTTC. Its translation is CASSLLTENYGYTF.

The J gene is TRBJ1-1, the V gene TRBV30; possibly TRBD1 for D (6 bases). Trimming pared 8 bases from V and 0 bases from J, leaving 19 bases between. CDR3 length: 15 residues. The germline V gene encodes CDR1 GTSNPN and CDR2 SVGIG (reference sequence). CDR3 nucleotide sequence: TGTGCCCGATCGGGGGGGACATTCATGAACACTGAAGCTTTCTTT. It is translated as CARSGGTFMNTEAFF.

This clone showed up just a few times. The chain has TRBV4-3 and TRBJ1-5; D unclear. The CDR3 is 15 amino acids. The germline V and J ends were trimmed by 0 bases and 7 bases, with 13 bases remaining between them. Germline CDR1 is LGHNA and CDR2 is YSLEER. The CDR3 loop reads CASSQDGLGNQPQHF. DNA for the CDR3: TGCGCCAGCAGCCAAGACGGATTGGGGAACCAGCCCCAGCATTTT.

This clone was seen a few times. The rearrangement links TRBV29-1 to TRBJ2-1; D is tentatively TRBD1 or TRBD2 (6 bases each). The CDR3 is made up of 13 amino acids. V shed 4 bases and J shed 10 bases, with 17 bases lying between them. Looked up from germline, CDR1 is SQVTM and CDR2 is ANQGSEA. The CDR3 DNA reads TGCAGCGTTGGACAGCCGTCCGGGGGCGAGCAGTTCTTC. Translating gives CSVGQPSGGEQFF.

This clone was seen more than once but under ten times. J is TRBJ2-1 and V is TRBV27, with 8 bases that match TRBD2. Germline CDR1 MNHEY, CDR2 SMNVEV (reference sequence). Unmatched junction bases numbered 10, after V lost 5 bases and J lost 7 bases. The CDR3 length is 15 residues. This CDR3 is CASSPRGGRRNEQFF. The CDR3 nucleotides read TGTGCCAGCAGTCCCCGGGGGGGCCGGAGGAATGAGCAGTTCTTC.